A selection of T cell receptor beta chains follows, all from one sample in a study of shared clonotypes between healthy human individuals. The table came from immunoSEQ multiplex PCR; TCRdb's copy has only in-frame clones and leaves some out. The table records hundreds of thousands of clones, 80% to 95% of them present only once. Sequenced input: naive CD8+ T cells sorted from blood. The receptors stem from a young man in good health. The CDR3 runs from the conserved cysteine through the conserved F or W. The D gene is left open where the match is weak. Expanded clones get a size class; other rows say once, few or many, or leave the size out.

d_call j_call v_call clone_size cdr3_nt cdr3_aa
TRBD1 TRBJ2-7 TRBV10-3 . TGTGCCATCAGTGACCGCGGGACAGGGTATTACGAGCAGTACTTC CAISDRGTGYYEQYF
. TRBJ1-1 TRBV15 . TGTGCCACCAGCAGAGTAGGACAGTTTGAAGCTTTCTTT CATSRVGQFEAFF
. TRBJ2-3 TRBV19 . TGTGCCAGTAGTGCCTACCGGGAACGACCGGATACGCAGTATTTT CASSAYRERPDTQYF
. TRBJ2-7 TRBV27 . TGTGCCAGCAGTTTAATACCTCCGTCAGGGAACGAGCAGTACTTC CASSLIPPSGNEQYF
TRBD2 TRBJ2-1 TRBV6-4 . TGTGCCAGCAGTGACGGAGCGGGGGGTTACAATGAGCAGTTCTTC CASSDGAGGYNEQFF
. TRBJ2-5 TRBV27 . TGTGCCAGCAGTAGGGGGGGGGCGCAAGAGACCCAGTACTTC CASSRGGAQETQYF
. TRBJ1-2 TRBV2 . TGTGCCAGCAGAGAAGGAGCCCACCCTAACTATGGCTACACCTTC CASREGAHPNYGYTF
TRBD1 TRBJ1-2 TRBV5-1 . TGCGCCAGCTCCACAGGGGTTTTCTCTAACTATGGCTACACCTTC CASSTGVFSNYGYTF
TRBD2 TRBJ2-2 TRBV7-6 . TGTGCCAGCAGCTCCTCCTCCTGGGGGAGCGGGAGATCAGGGGAGCTGTTTTTT CASSSSSWGSGRSGELFF
TRBD1 TRBJ2-7 TRBV7-9 . TGTGCCAGCAGCCACCGGGACAGGGACCCCTACGAGCAGTACTTC CASSHRDRDPYEQYF
TRBD1 TRBJ2-1 TRBV15 . TGTGCCACCAGTACGACAGGGGGGCCGAGCTCCTACAATGAGCAGTTCTTC CATSTTGGPSSYNEQFF
. TRBJ2-7 TRBV6-1 . TGTGCCAGCAGGTTTACCTACGAGCAGTACTTC CASRFTYEQYF
. TRBJ2-7 TRBV13 . TGTGCCAGCAGCTGGACACGCGGGGCCTACGAGCAGTACTTC CASSWTRGAYEQYF
. TRBJ2-1 TRBV19 . TGTGCCAGTAGTGCCTCTTCTATGAGCTCCTACAATGAGCAGTTCTTC CASSASSMSSYNEQFF
TRBD2 TRBJ2-4 TRBV6-6 . TGTACCAGCAGTTACGGGGTAGCGGGAGTCGGCATTCAGTACTTC CTSSYGVAGVGIQYF
. TRBJ2-7 TRBV4-3 once TGCGCCAGCAGCCAAGATTTACCGGGGGAGCAGTACTTC CASSQDLPGEQYF
TRBD1 TRBJ2-1 TRBV7-9 . TGTGCCAGCAGCTCGGGACAGATCTACAATGAGCAGTTCTTC CASSSGQIYNEQFF
TRBD2 TRBJ2-1 TRBV11-2 . TGTGCCAGCAGCTTAGATATCGCGGGAGGGCCATACAATGAGCAGTTCTTC CASSLDIAGGPYNEQFF
. TRBJ1-2 TRBV10-2 once TGCGCCAGCAGTGCGGACAGTCTAACTACCTACTATGGCTACACCTTC CASSADSLTTYYGYTF
. TRBJ2-7 TRBV5-1 . TGCGCCAGCAGCTTGGCGGCAGAGGGCTACGAGCAGTACTTC CASSLAAEGYEQYF
. TRBJ2-1 TRBV7-9 . TGTGCCAGCAGCCACAGGGTCAGTTGGAATGAGCAGTTCTTC CASSHRVSWNEQFF
. TRBJ2-1 TRBV28 . TGTGCCAGCAGTTTCGTGGGTGCAACCTACAATGAGCAGTTCTTC CASSFVGATYNEQFF
TRBD1 TRBJ1-2 TRBV28 . TGTGCCAGCAGCCCATCCCTTTTGGGACAGGGTATCACCTTC CASSPSLLGQGITF
. TRBJ2-7 TRBV10-1 . TGCGCCAGCAGTGAGGACGGTGTGGTCGAGCAGTACTTC CASSEDGVVEQYF
. TRBJ2-7 TRBV7-9 . TGTGCCAGCAGCCTCGGACCCGACGAGCAGTACTTC CASSLGPDEQYF
. TRBJ2-2 TRBV18 . TGTGCCAGCTCACCACCAGCCGCGAACACCGGGGAGCTGTTTTTT CASSPPAANTGELFF
. TRBJ2-7 TRBV27 . TGTGCCAGCAGCCCAGGGGGGACCTACGAGCAGTACTTC CASSPGGTYEQYF
. TRBJ1-2 TRBV4-3 . TGCGCCAGCAGCCAAGTAGAAGATGGAGGCTACACCTTC CASSQVEDGGYTF
. TRBJ2-1 TRBV27 . TGTGCCAGCCGGAGTGCGGACAGCTCCTACAATGAGCAGTTCTTC CASRSADSSYNEQFF
. TRBJ2-7 TRBV7-2 . TGTGCCAGCAGCTTTGGGGGCGGGGCAGGACCCTCCTACGAGCAGTACTTC CASSFGGGAGPSYEQYF
. TRBJ1-1 TRBV28 . TGTGCCAGCAGATGGGGTACTGAAGCTTTCTTT CASRWGTEAFF
. TRBJ2-1 TRBV4-3 . TGCGCCAGCAGCCAAGAGCCCAGCGGAACAGGTGAGCAGTTCTTC CASSQEPSGTGEQFF
. TRBJ2-7 TRBV7-9 . TGTGCCAGCAGTTCCAGCCACGAGCAGTACTTC CASSSSHEQYF
TRBD2 TRBJ2-5 TRBV4-2 . TGTGCCAGCAGCCAAGGGGGTAGCGGGGACTTTAGGGAGACCCAGTACTTC CASSQGGSGDFRETQYF
. TRBJ2-5 TRBV4-3 once TGCGCCAGCAGCCAAGGGGGCCCCGCGGGAACGTACCAAGAGACCCAGTACTTC CASSQGGPAGTYQETQYF
. TRBJ2-1 TRBV28 . TGTGCCAGCATGGCTGGCGAGCAGTTCTTC CASMAGEQFF
. TRBJ1-2 TRBV7-6 . TGTGCCAGCAGCTTAGACCCCACAGGGAACGTAGCGGGCTACACCTTC CASSLDPTGNVAGYTF
. TRBJ2-1 TRBV28 . TGTGCCAGCAGAATTGAACACAATGAGCAGTTCTTC CASRIEHNEQFF
TRBD2 TRBJ2-2 TRBV27 . TGTGCCAGCGCACCGGGACTAGCTACCGGGGAGCTGTTTTTT CASAPGLATGELFF
TRBD2 TRBJ2-3 TRBV2 . TGTGCCAGCAGTAGACTAGCGGGAGACACAGATACGCAGTATTTT CASSRLAGDTDTQYF
TRBD1 TRBJ2-7 TRBV5-6 . TGTGCCAGCAGCCCCCAGGACAGGGTTCGATACGAGCAGTACTTC CASSPQDRVRYEQYF
TRBD2 TRBJ2-5 TRBV19 once TGTGCCAGTAGTATAGGGACTAGCGGAGACCAAGAGACCCAGTACTTC CASSIGTSGDQETQYF
. TRBJ2-2 TRBV5-1 once TGCGCCAGCAGCTTGGATCCCATCGCACGCACCGGGGAGCTGTTTTTT CASSLDPIARTGELFF
TRBD2 TRBJ2-1 TRBV9 once TGTGCCAGCAGCGGGAGGACTAGCAGCTATGAGCAGTTCTTC CASSGRTSSYEQFF
TRBD1 TRBJ2-7 TRBV7-8 . TGTGCCAGCAGCTACTACAGGGGGGACTACGAGCAGTACTTC CASSYYRGDYEQYF
. TRBJ2-2 TRBV19 . TGTGCCAGTCTCCAGGCTGTCGGGGAGCTGTTTTTT CASLQAVGELFF
. TRBJ2-1 TRBV27 . TGTGCCAGCAGTTTCCTTTCTACCTACAATGAGCAGTTCTTC CASSFLSTYNEQFF
. TRBJ2-2 TRBV6-5 . TGTGCCAGCAGTGGGGGACTTTCGAACACCGGGGAGCTGTTTTTT CASSGGLSNTGELFF
. TRBJ2-3 TRBV4-3 . TGCGCCAGCAGCCAAGATTACAGGGTGGGAGGCACAGATACGCAGTATTTT CASSQDYRVGGTDTQYF
TRBD1 TRBJ1-2 TRBV7-9 once TGTGCCAGCAGTACAGACAGGGGCCCTTTCTGGGATTCTGGCTACACCTTC CASSTDRGPFWDSGYTF